This T cell receptor (beta chain) comes out of a study of OX40 agonist ivuxolimab in advanced cancers. Study observations and caveats: Low clonal expansion, among the lowest seen, marked partial responders at 0.1-3.0 mg/kg. CD4+ and CD8+ blood T cells expanded clonally by week 6 at 0.1 to 3.0 mg/kg.

Trimming removed 7 bases from V and 4 bases from J, with 14 bases in between. Germline lookup yields CDR1 SEHNR and CDR2 FQNEAQ (reference sequence). This CDR3 has 13 residues. Only in-frame clones appear in the TCRdb table, and some are missing; sequencing was by immunoSEQ multiplex PCR. The profile shows tens of thousands of clones, 75% to 90% of them singletons. Exclusion of a patient followed from autoimmune disease history or systemic immunosuppression. This clone was found a few times. Its antigen is unidentified. This receptor was obtained from an adult with an advanced solid tumor such as melanoma, head and neck, liver or kidney cancer. The sequencing used CD4+ or CD8+ T cells sorted from blood, collected in a trial of the OX40 agonist ivuxolimab. The rearrangement uses TRBV7-9 and TRBJ2-7; D is undetermined. CDR3 region: CASNIAPVYEQYF. The CDR3 bases are TGTGCCAGCAATATTGCCCCGGTTTACGAGCAGTACTTC.